This T cell receptor (beta chain) was captured in a study of T cells in tuberculosis (dated by TCRdb to 2017 to 2018). Regarding the study in general: In the study, CD1B tetramers and high-throughput TCR immunosequencing were combined to characterize T cells specific for the mycobacterial lipid antigen glucose monomycolate (GMM). With 9 to 10 people per group, a South African clinical cohort compared IGRA-negative adolescents, IGRA-positive adolescents with latent tuberculosis, and adults with active tuberculosis.

The V end loses 3 bases and the J end loses 0 bases, and a stretch of 12 bases separates them. The germline V gene specifies SQVTM as CDR1 and ANQGSEA as CDR2. The CDR3 goes from the cysteine to the phenylalanine over 16 residues. Of all the DNA, just the CDR3 is kept, 48 bases in frame from base 1. The immunoSEQ multiplex PCR assay was used to generate TCR libraries, with TCR-beta and/or TCR-alpha/delta assays applied to each sample. The amplified TCR libraries were sequenced on the Illumina high-throughput platform. The published analysis was carried out like this. Clustering and dimensionality reduction relied on pairwise TCRdist distances among GMM-specific receptors from T cells that were either sorted ex vivo or expanded in vitro. Each clinical repertoire was assigned a mean NN-distance score, defined as the average TCRdist to the nearest 10% of tetramer-positive reference sequences. GEM TCR motif frequency was calculated as the fraction of unique TCRs that matched known GEM sequences by V/J usage and CDR3 length. Active tuberculosis was classified by linear discriminant analysis with leave-one-out cross-validation, implemented in scikit-learn. TCRdb obtained this table from immuneACCESS and retained in-frame rearrangements with V and J assigned. These tables miss some clones; where compared with another copy, unresolved V genes account for less than half of the shortfall, and the remainder is unexplained. The V and J calls and clone size are taken from that table; D and trimming were inferred from the DNA. In all, the sample holds around 43,000 clones, and roughly 96% of those were seen once. The ten top clones hold about 3.7% of the sample.

The full study reports these points: An accuracy of around 88% (AUROC roughly 0.87) was reached by a classifier using the diverse GMM-specific repertoire, compared with about 70% accuracy when GEM motif frequencies were used. Active tuberculosis TCR-alpha repertoires showed smaller mean NN-distances to GMM-specific TCRs than IGRA-negative controls, suggesting clonal expansion of these TCRs. The smaller NN-distances in active tuberculosis patients were driven in part by shorter CDR3-alpha lengths, while the difference seen for TCR-beta was not statistically significant. Which clinical samples got chosen depended on the availability of cryopreserved specimens, and the active tuberculosis cases were adults, whereas the controls were adolescents.

Notes on this clone: The antigen it binds to is not known. No base quality values were provided; no much bigger clone lies one nucleotide off.

At study entry, a tuberculin skin test and the QuantiFERON-TB GOLD In-Tube IGRA were used to screen adolescents for latent tuberculosis infection. Immunosequencing of unsorted cryopreserved PBMC covered, on average, around 100,000 T cells per clinical donor. Eleven high schools in the Worcester region of the Western Cape, South Africa, served as enrollment sites for adolescents aged 12 to 18 years. Ten M. tuberculosis-infected and roughly 10 uninfected adolescents were selected with matching for age and sex. PBMC from adolescents were isolated by density centrifugation from freshly drawn heparinized blood and were then cryopreserved.

This clonotype originated in a donor aged 10 to 29 with latent tuberculosis or without tuberculosis infection. The V and J segments used are TRBV29-1 and TRBJ2-6, with a weak D call of TRBD2 (5 bases match). Sequencing used PBMCs. The DNA sequence reads TGCAGCGTTGAGAGGGCAGCCAACTCTGGGGCCAACGTCCTGACTTTC. Translated, this is CSVERAANSGANVLTF.